A selection of T cell receptor beta chains follows, all from one sample in a study of post-analysis software for immune sequencing data. TCRdb used MiXCR to reprocess the PCR reads, holding one entry per CDR3 protein. The repertoire has some 700,000 distinct CDR3 sequences, approximately 60% of them found once; the top ten carry about 11%. The sample taken for sequencing was blood. These receptors came from a girl aged 2-10 years with multiple sclerosis. The CDR3 runs from the conserved cysteine through the conserved F or W. D genes are given only for firm matches. Rows may omit the clone size; those that give it use once, few, many or a size class.

>TRBJ2-7|-|-|TRBV27
CASSPSQGWDEQYF
TGTGCCAGCTCTCCCTCACAGGGTTGGGACGAGCAGTACTTC
>TRBJ1-2|-|-|TRBV7-2
CASSLADSETNYGYTF
TGTGCCAGCAGCTTAGCGGACAGTGAGACTAACTATGGCTACACCTTC
>TRBJ2-1|-|few|TRBV5-6
CASSFLWGQDNNEQFF
TGTGCCAGCAGCTTTCTCTGGGGTCAGGACAACAATGAGCAGTTCTTC
>TRBJ2-1|-|-|TRBV28
CASSSGRLDRNEQFF
TGTGCCAGCAGTTCGGGGAGACTAGACCGCAATGAGCAGTTCTTC
>TRBJ2-7|TRBD1|-|TRBV7-9
CASSSRGRAGRGQSLSSYEQYF
TGTGCCAGCAGCTCCAGGGGGAGAGCGGGCAGGGGGCAGTCGTTATCCTCCTACGAGCAGTACTTC
>TRBJ2-3|-|-|TRBV7-3
CASSPGTSGTDMQYF
TGTGCCAGCAGCCCCGGGACCTCAGGCACAGATATGCAGTATTTT
>TRBJ2-3|-|-|TRBV10-2
CASSIRTPGVDTQYF
TGCGCCAGCAGCATCCGGACCCCAGGGGTAGATACGCAGTATTTT
>TRBJ1-1|TRBD1|-|TRBV12-3/TRBV12-4
CASSPRTGKYTEAFF
TGTGCCAGCAGTCCCCGGACAGGGAAGTACACTGAAGCTTTCTTT
>TRBJ2-1|TRBD2|-|TRBV12-3/TRBV12-4
CASSRSSGIVYNEQFF
TGTGCCAGCAGCCGGAGCAGCGGGATTGTCTACAATGAGCAGTTCTTC
>TRBJ2-7|-|-|TRBV7-9
CASSRPENYEQYF
TGTGCCAGCAGCCGACCGGAGAACTACGAGCAGTACTTC
>TRBJ1-4|TRBD1|-|TRBV25-1
CASSESTGMREKLFF
TGTGCCAGCAGTGAGTCGACAGGGATGAGAGAAAAACTGTTTTTT
>TRBJ2-7|-|few|TRBV13
CASAVGDSYEQYF
TGTGCCAGCGCGGTCGGGGACTCCTACGAGCAGTACTTC
>TRBJ1-5|TRBD1|-|TRBV4-1
CASSQDARLAGGLLVGDQPQHF
TGCGCCAGCAGCCAAGATGCGAGACTGGCAGGGGGACTTTTGGTAGGCGATCAGCCCCAGCATTTT
>TRBJ2-1|TRBD2|-|TRBV2
CASRRGLAHPHNEQFF
TGTGCCAGCAGGCGGGGACTAGCCCACCCCCACAATGAGCAGTTCTTC
>TRBJ1-5|TRBD1|-|TRBV28
CASSLADRDGQPQHF
TGTGCCAGCAGTCTGGCGGACAGGGACGGTCAGCCCCAGCATTTT
>TRBJ2-7|TRBD1|-|TRBV5-1
CASSRFGTGIYEQYF
TGCGCCAGCAGCCGATTCGGGACAGGGATCTACGAGCAGTACTTC
>TRBJ2-7|-|few|TRBV6-1
CASAGVYEQYF
TGTGCCAGCGCCGGCGTCTACGAGCAGTACTTC
>TRBJ1-1|-|once|TRBV7-9
CASSSPGQEAFF
TGTGCCAGCAGTTCACCTGGACAGGAAGCTTTCTTT
>TRBJ1-1|TRBD1|-|TRBV12-3/TRBV12-4
CASSWQGARGTEAFF
TGTGCCAGCAGTTGGCAGGGGGCGCGTGGGACTGAAGCTTTCTTT
>TRBJ1-2|TRBD1|-|TRBV20-1
CSATGQTGGYTF
TGCAGTGCTACGGGACAGACTGGCGGCTACACCTTC
>TRBJ1-3|-|-|TRBV29-1
CSVTIGSGNTIYF
TGCAGCGTCACGATTGGTTCTGGAAACACCATATATTTT
>TRBJ2-1|-|few|TRBV3-1
CASSRAGTYNEQFF
TGTGCCAGCAGCCGCGCGGGGACCTACAATGAGCAGTTCTTC
>TRBJ2-6|-|-|TRBV18
CASSAQEAGGANVLTF
TGTGCCAGCTCAGCTCAGGAAGCTGGTGGGGCCAACGTCCTGACTTTC
>TRBJ2-7|-|-|TRBV27
CASSLGGRGGNEQYF
TGTGCCAGCAGTTTAGGGGGCAGGGGAGGTAACGAGCAGTACTTC
>TRBJ2-7|-|few|TRBV29-1
CSVFGAHEQYF
TGCAGCGTATTCGGGGCCCACGAGCAGTACTTC
>TRBJ2-1|-|-|TRBV7-2
CASSTEQGGPSYNEQFF
TGTGCCAGCAGCACCGAGCAGGGGGGCCCCTCCTACAATGAGCAGTTCTTC
>TRBJ2-5|-|-|TRBV6-5
CASSQPRQGGVETQYF
TGTGCCAGCAGCCAACCGAGACAGGGCGGGGTTGAGACCCAGTACTTC
>TRBJ2-2|TRBD2|-|TRBV5-1
CASSFRTSGGPDTGELFF
TGCGCCAGCAGCTTTCGGACTAGCGGGGGCCCAGACACCGGGGAGCTGTTTTTT